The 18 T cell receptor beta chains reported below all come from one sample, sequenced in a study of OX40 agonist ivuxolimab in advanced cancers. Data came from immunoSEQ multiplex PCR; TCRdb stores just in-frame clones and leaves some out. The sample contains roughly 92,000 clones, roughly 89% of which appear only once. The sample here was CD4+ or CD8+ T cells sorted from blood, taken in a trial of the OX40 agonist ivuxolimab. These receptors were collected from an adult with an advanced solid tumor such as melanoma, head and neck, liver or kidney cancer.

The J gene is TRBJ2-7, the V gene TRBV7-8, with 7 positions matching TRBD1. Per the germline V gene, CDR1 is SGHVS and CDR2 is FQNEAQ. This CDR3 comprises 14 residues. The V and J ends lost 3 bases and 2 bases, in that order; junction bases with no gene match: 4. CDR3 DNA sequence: TGTGCCAGCAGCTTGCAGACAGGGCCCTACGAGCAGTACTTC. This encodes CASSLQTGPYEQYF.

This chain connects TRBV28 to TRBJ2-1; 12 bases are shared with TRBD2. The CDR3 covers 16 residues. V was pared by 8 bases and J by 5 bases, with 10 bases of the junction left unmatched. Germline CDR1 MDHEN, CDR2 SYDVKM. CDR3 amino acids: CASWASGRAGHNEQFF. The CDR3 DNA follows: TGTGCCAGCTGGGCTAGCGGGAGGGCCGGTCACAATGAGCAGTTCTTC.

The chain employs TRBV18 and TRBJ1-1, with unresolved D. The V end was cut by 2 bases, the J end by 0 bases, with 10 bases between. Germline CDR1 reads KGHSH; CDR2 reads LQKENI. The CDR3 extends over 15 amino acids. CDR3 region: CASSPFERMNTEAFF. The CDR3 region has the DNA TGTGCCAGCTCACCATTCGAACGGATGAACACTGAAGCTTTCTTT.

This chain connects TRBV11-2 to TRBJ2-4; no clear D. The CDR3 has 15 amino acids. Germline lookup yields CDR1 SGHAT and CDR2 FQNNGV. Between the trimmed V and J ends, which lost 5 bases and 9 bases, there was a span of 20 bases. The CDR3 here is CASSPNFFPGGIQYF. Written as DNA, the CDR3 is TGTGCCAGCAGCCCCAATTTTTTCCCCGGCGGCATTCAGTACTTC. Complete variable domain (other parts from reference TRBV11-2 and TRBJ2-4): EAGVAQSPRYKIIEKRQSVAFWCNPISGHATLYWYQQILGQGPKLLIQFQNNGVVDDSQLPKDRFSAERLKGVDSTLKIQPAKLEDSAVYLCASSPNFFPGGIQYFGAGTRLSVL.

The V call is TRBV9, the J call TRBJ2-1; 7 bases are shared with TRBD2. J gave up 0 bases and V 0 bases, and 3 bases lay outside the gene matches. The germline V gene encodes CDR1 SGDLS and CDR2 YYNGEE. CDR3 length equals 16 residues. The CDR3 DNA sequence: TGTGCCAGCAGCGTAGAGAGGACTAGCTCCTACAATGAGCAGTTCTTC. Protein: CASSVERTSSYNEQFF. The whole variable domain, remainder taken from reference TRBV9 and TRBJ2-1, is DSGVTQTPKHLITATGQRVTLRCSPRSGDLSVYWYQQSLDQGLQFLIQYYNGEERAKGNILERFSAQQFPDLHSELNLSSLELGDSALYFCASSVERTSSYNEQFFGPGTRLTVL.

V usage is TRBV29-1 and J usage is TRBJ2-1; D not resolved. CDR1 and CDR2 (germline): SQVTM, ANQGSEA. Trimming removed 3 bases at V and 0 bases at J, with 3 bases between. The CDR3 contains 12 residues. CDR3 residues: CSVEVSYNEQFF. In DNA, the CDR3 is TGCAGCGTTGAGGTCTCCTACAATGAGCAGTTCTTC.

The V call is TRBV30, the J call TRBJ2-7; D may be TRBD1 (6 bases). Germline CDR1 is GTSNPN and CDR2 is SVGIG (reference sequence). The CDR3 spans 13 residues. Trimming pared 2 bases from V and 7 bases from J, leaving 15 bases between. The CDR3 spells CAWSRQGFREQYF. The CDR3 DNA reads TGTGCCTGGAGTCGCCAGGGGTTTAGGGAGCAGTACTTC.

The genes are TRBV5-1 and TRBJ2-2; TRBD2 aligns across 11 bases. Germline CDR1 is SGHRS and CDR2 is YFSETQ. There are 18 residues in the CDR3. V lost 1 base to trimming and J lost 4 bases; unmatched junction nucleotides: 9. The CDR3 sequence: CASSLRLAGGPSTGELFF. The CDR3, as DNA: TGCGCCAGCAGCTTGAGGTTAGCGGGAGGGCCTAGCACCGGGGAGCTGTTTTTT.

In DNA, the CDR3 is TGTGCCAGCAGTGAAGACGGGGGCGCAGGAGATACGCAGTATTTT. Its protein product is CASSEDGGAGDTQYF. The chain recombines TRBV2 with TRBJ2-3; D may correspond to TRBD1 or TRBD2 (6 bases each). The V gene's germline CDR1 is SNHLY and CDR2 FYNNEI. The V and J ends lost 1 base and 5 bases respectively, with 13 bases between them. The CDR3 has 15 residues.

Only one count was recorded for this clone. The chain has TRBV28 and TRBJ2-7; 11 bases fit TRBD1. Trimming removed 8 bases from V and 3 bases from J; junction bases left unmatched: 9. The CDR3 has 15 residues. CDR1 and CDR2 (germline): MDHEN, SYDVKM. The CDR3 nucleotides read TGTGCCAGCCTTACCGAGGGGACAGGGGGCTACGAGCAGTACTTC. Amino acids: CASLTEGTGGYEQYF.

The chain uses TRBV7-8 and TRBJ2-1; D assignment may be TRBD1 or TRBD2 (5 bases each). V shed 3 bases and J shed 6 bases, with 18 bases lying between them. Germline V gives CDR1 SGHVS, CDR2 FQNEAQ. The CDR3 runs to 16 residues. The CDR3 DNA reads TGTGCCAGCAGCTTTGTGGGGGATCCTGGGGGCAATGAGCAGTTCTTC. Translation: CASSFVGDPGGNEQFF.

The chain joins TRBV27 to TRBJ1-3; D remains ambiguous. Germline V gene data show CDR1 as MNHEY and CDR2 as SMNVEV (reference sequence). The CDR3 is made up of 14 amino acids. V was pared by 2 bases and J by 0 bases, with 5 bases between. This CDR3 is CASSLRGSGNTIYF. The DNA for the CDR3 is TGTGCCAGCAGTTTAAGAGGCTCTGGAAACACCATATATTTT.

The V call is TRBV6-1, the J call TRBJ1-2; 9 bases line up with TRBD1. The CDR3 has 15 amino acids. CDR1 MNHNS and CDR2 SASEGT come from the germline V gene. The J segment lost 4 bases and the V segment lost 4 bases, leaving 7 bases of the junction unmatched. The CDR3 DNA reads TGTGCCAGCAGTGTTGTACAGGGGGCGGGCTATGGCTACACCTTC. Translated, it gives CASSVVQGAGYGYTF.

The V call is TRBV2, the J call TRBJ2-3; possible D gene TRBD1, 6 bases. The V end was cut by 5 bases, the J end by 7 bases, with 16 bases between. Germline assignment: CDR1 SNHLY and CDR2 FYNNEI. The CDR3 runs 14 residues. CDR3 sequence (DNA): TGTGCCAGCAGTCCAGGACAGACGGCCCATACGCAGTATTTT. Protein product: CASSPGQTAHTQYF.

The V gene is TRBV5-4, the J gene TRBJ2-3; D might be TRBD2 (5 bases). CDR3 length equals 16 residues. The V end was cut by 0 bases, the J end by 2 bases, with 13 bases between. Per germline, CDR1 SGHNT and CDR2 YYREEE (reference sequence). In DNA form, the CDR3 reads TGTGCCAGCAGCTTGGCCGCCGACTACTACACAGATACGCAGTATTTT. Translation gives CASSLAADYYTDTQYF.

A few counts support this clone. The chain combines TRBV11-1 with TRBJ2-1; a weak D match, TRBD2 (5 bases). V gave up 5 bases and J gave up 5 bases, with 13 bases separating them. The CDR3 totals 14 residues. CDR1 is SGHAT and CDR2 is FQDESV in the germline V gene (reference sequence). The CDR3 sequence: CASSRDSADNEQFF. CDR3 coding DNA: TGTGCCAGCAGCCGAGATAGCGCCGACAATGAGCAGTTCTTC.

The CDR3 reads CASSSRDSSKAVQYF. CDR3 DNA: TGTGCCAGCAGCTCAAGGGACTCCTCCAAGGCCGTGCAGTACTTC. V is TRBV7-9 and J is TRBJ2-7, with D perhaps matching TRBD2 (6 bases). This CDR3 region has 15 residues. The ends were cut back, 4 bases at V and 9 bases at J, with 22 bases in the middle. In germline, CDR1 is SEHNR, CDR2 FQNEAQ (reference sequence).

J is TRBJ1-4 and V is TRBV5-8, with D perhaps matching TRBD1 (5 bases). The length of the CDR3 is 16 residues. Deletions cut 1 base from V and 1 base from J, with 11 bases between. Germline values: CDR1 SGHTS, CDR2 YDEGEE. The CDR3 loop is CASSLFGARTNEKLFF. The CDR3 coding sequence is TGTGCCAGCAGCTTGTTCGGGGCCCGAACTAATGAAAAACTGTTTTTT.